Given below is one T cell receptor beta chain in context. The sample comes from a study of blood T cell repertoires in COVID-19. The assay was immunoSEQ multiplex PCR, and TCRdb's table has in-frame clones only and misses some. Here the sample spans more than 250,000 clones, roughly 90% being singletons. Cohort placement rested on clinical history that participants reported themselves. This CDR3 has 16 residues. Germline CDR1 reads LGHNA; CDR2 reads YNFKEQ. V lost 0 bases, J lost 4 bases, and 6 bases stayed unmatched. This sequence joins TRBV4-2 and TRBJ2-1, with 7 bases that match TRBD2. The sequence derives from a woman under 40 who had recovered from COVID-19. Sequenced input: PBMCs or T cells enriched from blood (not recorded which). CDR3 sequence: CASSQEGSGEYNEQFF. The CDR3 bases are TGTGCCAGCAGCCAAGAGGGAAGCGGGGAATACAATGAGCAGTTCTTC.